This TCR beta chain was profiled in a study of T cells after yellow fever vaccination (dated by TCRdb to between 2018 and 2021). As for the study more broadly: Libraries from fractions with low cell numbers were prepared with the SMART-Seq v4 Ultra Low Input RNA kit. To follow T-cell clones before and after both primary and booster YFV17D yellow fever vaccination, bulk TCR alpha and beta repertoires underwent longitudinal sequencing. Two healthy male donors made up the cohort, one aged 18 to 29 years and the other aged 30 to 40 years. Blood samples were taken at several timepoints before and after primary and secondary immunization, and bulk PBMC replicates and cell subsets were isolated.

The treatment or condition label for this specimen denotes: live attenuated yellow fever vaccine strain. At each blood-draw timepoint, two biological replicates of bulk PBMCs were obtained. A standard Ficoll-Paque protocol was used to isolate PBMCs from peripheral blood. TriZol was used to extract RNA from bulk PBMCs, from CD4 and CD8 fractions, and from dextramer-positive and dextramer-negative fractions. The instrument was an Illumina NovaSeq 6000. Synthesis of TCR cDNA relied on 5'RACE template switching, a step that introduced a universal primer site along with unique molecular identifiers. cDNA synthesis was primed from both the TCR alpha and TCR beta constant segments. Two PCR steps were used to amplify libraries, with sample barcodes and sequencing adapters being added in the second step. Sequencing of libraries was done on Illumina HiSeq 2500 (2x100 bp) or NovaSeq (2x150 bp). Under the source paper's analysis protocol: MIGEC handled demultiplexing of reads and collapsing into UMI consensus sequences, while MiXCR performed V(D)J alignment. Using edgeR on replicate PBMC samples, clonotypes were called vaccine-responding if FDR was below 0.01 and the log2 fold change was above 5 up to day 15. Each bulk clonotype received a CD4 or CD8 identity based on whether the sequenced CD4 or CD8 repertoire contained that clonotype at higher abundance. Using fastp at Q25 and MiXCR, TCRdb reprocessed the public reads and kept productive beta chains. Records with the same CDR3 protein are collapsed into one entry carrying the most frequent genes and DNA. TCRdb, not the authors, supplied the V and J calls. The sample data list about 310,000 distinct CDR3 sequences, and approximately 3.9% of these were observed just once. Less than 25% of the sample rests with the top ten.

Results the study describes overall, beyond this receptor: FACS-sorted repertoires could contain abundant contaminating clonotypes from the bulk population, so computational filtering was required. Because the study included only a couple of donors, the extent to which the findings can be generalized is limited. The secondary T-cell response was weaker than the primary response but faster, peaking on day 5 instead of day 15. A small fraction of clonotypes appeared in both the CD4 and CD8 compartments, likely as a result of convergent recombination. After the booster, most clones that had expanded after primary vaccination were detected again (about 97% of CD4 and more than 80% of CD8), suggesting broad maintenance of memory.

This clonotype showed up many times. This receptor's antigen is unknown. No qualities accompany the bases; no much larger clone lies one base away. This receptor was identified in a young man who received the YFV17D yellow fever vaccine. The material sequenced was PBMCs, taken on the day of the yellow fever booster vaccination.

Read as DNA, the sequence is TGTGCCAGCAGCGTTAGCGGGGGAGCGAACAATGAGCAGTTCTTC. Its translation reads: CASSVSGGANNEQFF. The chain is assembled from TRBV7-2 and TRBJ2-1; 9 central bases correspond to TRBD2. CDR1 is given as SGHTA and CDR2 as FQGNSA, both from the germline V gene. The CDR3 runs 15 amino acids, cysteine and phenylalanine included. The sequence is cut down to CDR3 DNA, 45 bases in frame from base 1. After removal of 5 bases from V and 5 bases from J, the junction retains 7 bases not matched to a gene.